The 5 T cell receptor beta chains below were found in one sample sequenced in a study of response to subunit inactivated influenza vaccine (dated by TCRdb to 2017 to 2018). Libraries were built with RT-PCR. Sequencing was performed on an Illumina HiSeq 2500. TCRdb took the public reads, trimmed them with fastp at Q25, ran MiXCR for clone calling and kept in-frame beta chains. When rows share a CDR3 protein, they turn into one entry using the most common DNA and genes. This sample gives more than 450,000 distinct CDR3 sequences in total; 7.6% of them show up just once. The ten largest make up under 15% of the sample. Specimen: PBMCs from blood, collected 23 to 25 months after vaccination. All receptors come from a man between 50 and 75 years old who received an inactivated influenza vaccine. Donor details come from another sample of the same person, matched by shared clones.

This clonotype has ten or more counts. The chain links TRBV6-1 to TRBJ2-2; 8 nucleotides line up with TRBD1. Germline-derived CDR1 and CDR2 are MNHNS and SASEGT. The V and J ends lost 8 bases and 1 base, in that order; junction bases with no gene match: 3. This CDR3 has 14 amino acids. The CDR3 sequence: CASSGQGNTGELFF. In nucleotides, the CDR3 is TGTGCCAGCTCAGGACAGGGGAACACCGGGGAGCTGTTTTTT.

This clonotype was counted a few times. The V gene is TRBV5-1, the J gene TRBJ2-5; D tentatively reads TRBD1 or TRBD2 (5 bases each). CDR3 length: 14 amino acids. V was clipped by 6 bases and J by 2 bases, with 14 bases between them. Germline CDR1 SGHRS, CDR2 YFSETQ. The CDR3 DNA reads TGCGCCAGCACGACCGGGACGCCTCAAGAGACCCAGTACTTC. Amino acids: CASTTGTPQETQYF.

The J gene is TRBJ1-1, the V gene TRBV20-1, with TRBD1 matching 11 bases. After removal of 0 bases from V and 5 bases from J, the junction contained 20 bases not matched to a gene. This CDR3 is 20 amino acids long. CDR1 and CDR2 from the germline V gene are DFQATT and SNEGSKA (reference sequence). For the CDR3, the DNA is TGCAGTGCTAGAGAAAGACCGGGACAGGGGGTCTGGGGCGAGGGGACTGAAGCTTTCTTT. It codes for CSARERPGQGVWGEGTEAFF.

The chain employs TRBV28 and TRBJ1-1; D is unresolved. CDR1 and CDR2 from the germline V gene are MDHEN and SYDVKM. V dropped 6 bases and J dropped 3 bases, with 11 bases sitting between them. The CDR3 length is 13 residues. The DNA for the CDR3 is TGTGCCAGCAGCGAGGACTGGGACACTGAAGCTTTCTTT. Translated, it gives CASSEDWDTEAFF. The variable domain in full, with the rest retrieved from reference TRBV28 and TRBJ1-1, is DVKVTQSSRYLVKRTGEKVFLECVQDMDHENMFWYRQDPGLGLRLIYFSYDVKMKEKGDIPEGYSVSREKKERFSLILESASTNQTSMYLCASSEDWDTEAFFGQGTRLTVV.

This clonotype was seen a few times. The chain combines TRBV10-3 with TRBJ2-7, with 8 positions matching TRBD2. The germline CDR1 and CDR2 sequences are ENHRY and SYGVKD. CDR3 length: 14 amino acids. V lost 3 bases and J lost 4; bases outside the gene matches: 5. Here the CDR3 DNA reads TGTGCCATCAGTGATTATAGCGGGACGTACGAGCAGTACTTC. Translation: CAISDYSGTYEQYF.